This T cell receptor (beta chain) was captured by sequencing in a study of beta chain features in type 1 diabetes. General study points: Healthy donors had naive, central memory and Treg TCRB repertoires that appeared less similar than those seen among patients. Type 1 diabetes patients had TCRB CDR3s that were shorter (moderately but significantly so) in all four CD4+ subsets.

Germline V gene lookup returns CDR1 MNHEY and CDR2 SMNVEV (reference sequence). The CDR3 consists of 15 residues. The ends were cut back, 1 base at V and 5 bases at J, with 14 bases in the middle. There are a few counts of this clone. The antigen remains undetermined. The whole isolated RNA underwent reverse transcription, so sequencing captured expressed TCRB transcripts. Here immunoSEQ multiplex PCR was the method, and the copy in TCRdb shows in-frame clones only, minus some. The data contain over 90,000 clones, 28% of them singletons. This rearrangement joins TRBV27 to TRBJ2-5; possible D gene TRBD1, 5 bases. The origin of this receptor is a young woman with type 1 diabetes. What was sequenced was central memory CD4+ T cells from blood. The CDR3 coding sequence is TGTGCCAGCAGTTTATTGGCAGGGCTCCGGGAGACCCAGTACTTC. Its translation is CASSLLAGLRETQYF.